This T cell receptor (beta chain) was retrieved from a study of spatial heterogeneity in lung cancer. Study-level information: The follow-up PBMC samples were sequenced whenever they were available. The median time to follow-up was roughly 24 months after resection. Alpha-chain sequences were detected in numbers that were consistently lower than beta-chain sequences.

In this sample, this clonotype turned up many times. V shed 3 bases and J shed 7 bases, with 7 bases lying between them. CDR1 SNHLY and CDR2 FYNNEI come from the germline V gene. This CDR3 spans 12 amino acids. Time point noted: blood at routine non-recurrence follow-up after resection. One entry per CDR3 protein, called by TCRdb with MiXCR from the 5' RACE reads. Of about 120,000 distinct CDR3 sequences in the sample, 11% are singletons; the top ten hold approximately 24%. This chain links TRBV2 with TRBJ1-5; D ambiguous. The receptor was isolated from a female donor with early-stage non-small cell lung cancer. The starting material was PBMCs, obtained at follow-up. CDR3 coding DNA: TGTGCCAGCAGTGACCAGAGCCAGCCCCAGCATTTT. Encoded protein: CASSDQSQPQHF. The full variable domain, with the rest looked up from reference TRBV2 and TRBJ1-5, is EPEVTQTPSHQVTQMGQEVILRCVPISNHLYFYWYRQILGQKVEFLVSFYNNEISEKSEIFDDQFSVERPDGSNFTLKIRSTKLEDSAMYFCASSDQSQPQHFGDGTRLSIL.